This T cell receptor beta chain was recorded in a study of blood T cells in healthy people across ages. V lost 1 base and J lost 2, with 12 bases in between. Germline assignment: CDR1 SGHRS and CDR2 YFSETQ. The CDR3 has 15 residues. Donation came from healthy Caucasian individuals in Russia who were aged roughly 6 to 95. Primers used in a second PCR of about 7 to 11 cycles were a sample-barcoded 5' primer and a J-beta primer mix. CDR3-containing paired-end reads numbered at least 3 million in each sample. MiXCR, run by TCRdb on the 5' RACE reads, gives a single entry per CDR3 protein. Of 2 million or so distinct CDR3 sequences in the sample, around half were seen once.

The V gene is TRBV5-1, the J gene TRBJ2-5, with D possibly being TRBD1 or TRBD2 (5 bases each). Sequencing was done on a sample of blood. The sequence was collected from a woman in her thirties or forties in good health. CDR3 in amino acids: CASSLTGRRQETQYF. CDR3 coding DNA: TGCGCCAGCAGCTTGACGGGACGGAGGCAAGAGACCCAGTACTTC.